The rows below give T cell receptor beta chains drawn from one sample of a study of chemoradiotherapy in HPV16-positive cancers. Sequenced by immunoSEQ multiplex PCR; TCRdb stores in-frame clones only, minus some. Seen here are around 16,000 clones, roughly 73% observed once, and the top ten hold 11%. Sampling took place from a patient who underwent chemoradiotherapy. The receptors come from a human donor with HPV-associated anogenital cancer. Each CDR3 is given without its conserved first and last residue. A D gene is named only where the DNA matches it firmly.

v_call: TRBV5-1; d_call: .; j_call: TRBJ1-1; cdr3_aa: ASSLAQGGTEAF
v_call: TRBV7-9; d_call: TRBD1; j_call: TRBJ1-2; cdr3_aa: ASSTYRGPVGYT
v_call: TRBV4-2; d_call: TRBD1; j_call: TRBJ1-4; cdr3_aa: ASSQTQGAVNEKLF
v_call: TRBV7-9; d_call: .; j_call: TRBJ2-1; cdr3_aa: ASSLHQGEQF
v_call: TRBV6-6; d_call: .; j_call: TRBJ2-1; cdr3_aa: ASSYWAAYEQF
v_call: TRBV5-1; d_call: .; j_call: TRBJ2-5; cdr3_aa: ASRGQGQQETQY
v_call: TRBV11-2; d_call: .; j_call: TRBJ2-5; cdr3_aa: ASSTPVVGNQETQY
v_call: TRBV7-9; d_call: TRBD2; j_call: TRBJ2-7; cdr3_aa: ASSGRGGARYEQY
v_call: TRBV30; d_call: .; j_call: TRBJ2-7; cdr3_aa: AWSKGGSGYEQY
v_call: TRBV28; d_call: TRBD2; j_call: TRBJ2-7; cdr3_aa: ASVASGGSYEQY
v_call: TRBV4-3; d_call: TRBD2; j_call: TRBJ2-3; cdr3_aa: ASSQDRGGDTQY
v_call: TRBV2; d_call: TRBD1; j_call: TRBJ1-5; cdr3_aa: ASRELGTAYSNQPQH
v_call: TRBV11-3; d_call: TRBD1; j_call: TRBJ2-2; cdr3_aa: ASSSPQGESTGELF
v_call: TRBV27; d_call: .; j_call: TRBJ1-2; cdr3_aa: ASSLSYGYGYT
v_call: TRBV19; d_call: .; j_call: TRBJ1-1; cdr3_aa: ASTKAFGTEAF
v_call: TRBV7-6; d_call: TRBD1; j_call: TRBJ2-5; cdr3_aa: ASSRTGGQETQY
v_call: TRBV7-8; d_call: .; j_call: TRBJ1-1; cdr3_aa: ASSSGNGMYTEAF
v_call: TRBV5-1; d_call: TRBD2; j_call: TRBJ2-7; cdr3_aa: ASSPSGGTHSYEQY
v_call: TRBV28; d_call: TRBD1; j_call: TRBJ1-3; cdr3_aa: ASTNRGAGNTIY
v_call: TRBV5-1; d_call: .; j_call: TRBJ1-1; cdr3_aa: ASSLKEAGTEAF
v_call: TRBV6-6; d_call: .; j_call: TRBJ1-1; cdr3_aa: ASSYSGTNTEAF
v_call: TRBV27; d_call: .; j_call: TRBJ2-5; cdr3_aa: ASSFVGNLETQY
v_call: TRBV18; d_call: .; j_call: TRBJ1-5; cdr3_aa: ASSPRQGEGNQPQH
v_call: TRBV5-6; d_call: TRBD1; j_call: TRBJ1-1; cdr3_aa: ASRRTGTGVGTEAF
v_call: TRBV5-1; d_call: TRBD1; j_call: TRBJ2-3; cdr3_aa: ASMNDRGSTDTQY
v_call: TRBV9; d_call: .; j_call: TRBJ1-5; cdr3_aa: ASAADSNQPQH
v_call: TRBV6-5; d_call: .; j_call: TRBJ1-2; cdr3_aa: ASSYLGQGYT
v_call: TRBV27; d_call: TRBD2; j_call: TRBJ2-7; cdr3_aa: ASSLLGGRVEQY